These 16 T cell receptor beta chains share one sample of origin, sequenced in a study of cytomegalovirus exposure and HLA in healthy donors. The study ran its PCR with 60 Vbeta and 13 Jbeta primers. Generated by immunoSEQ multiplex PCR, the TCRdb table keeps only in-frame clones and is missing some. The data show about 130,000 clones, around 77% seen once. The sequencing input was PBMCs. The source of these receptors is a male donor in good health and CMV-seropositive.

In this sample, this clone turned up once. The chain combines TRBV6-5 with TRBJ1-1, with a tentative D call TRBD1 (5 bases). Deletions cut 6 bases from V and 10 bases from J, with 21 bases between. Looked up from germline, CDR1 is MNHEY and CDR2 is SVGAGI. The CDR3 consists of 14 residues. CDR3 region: CASRGIGTAVLAFF. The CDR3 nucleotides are TGTGCCAGCAGAGGGATAGGGACTGCCGTATTAGCTTTCTTT.

The CDR3 loop is CASSETVTAPYEQYF. As DNA, the CDR3 is TGTGCCAGCAGTGAAACGGTGACAGCCCCCTACGAGCAGTACTTC. V gene TRBV6-1 combines with J gene TRBJ2-7, with D tentatively TRBD1 (5 bases). This CDR3 spans 15 amino acids. CDR1 MNHNS and CDR2 SASEGT come from the germline V gene. The V and J ends lost 2 bases and 2 bases respectively, with 13 bases between them.

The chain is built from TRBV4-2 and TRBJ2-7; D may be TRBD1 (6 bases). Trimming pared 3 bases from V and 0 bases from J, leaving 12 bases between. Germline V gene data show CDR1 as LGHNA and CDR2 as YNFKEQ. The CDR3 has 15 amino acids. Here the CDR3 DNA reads TGTGCCAGCAGCCACACAGGGCAAAGCTCCTACGAGCAGTACTTC. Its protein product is CASSHTGQSSYEQYF.

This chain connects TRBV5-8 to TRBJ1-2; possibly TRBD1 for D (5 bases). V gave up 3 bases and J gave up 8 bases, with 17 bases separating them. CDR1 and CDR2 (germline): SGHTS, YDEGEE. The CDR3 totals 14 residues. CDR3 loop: CASSSVGFQGGYTF. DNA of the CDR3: TGTGCCAGCAGCTCGGTCGGGTTTCAGGGAGGCTACACCTTC.

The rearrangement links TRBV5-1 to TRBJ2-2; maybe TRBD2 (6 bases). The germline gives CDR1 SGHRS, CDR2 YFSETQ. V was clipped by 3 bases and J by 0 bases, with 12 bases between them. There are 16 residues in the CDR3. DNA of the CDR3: TGCGCCAGCAGCTCGTTAGCGGCTTCGAACACCGGGGAGCTGTTTTTT. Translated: CASSSLAASNTGELFF.

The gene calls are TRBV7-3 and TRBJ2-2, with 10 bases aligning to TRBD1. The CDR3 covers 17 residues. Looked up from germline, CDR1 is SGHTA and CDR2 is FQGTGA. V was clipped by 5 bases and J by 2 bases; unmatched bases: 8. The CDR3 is CASSQNRDRGNTGELFF. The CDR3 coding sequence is TGTGCCAGCAGCCAAAACCGGGACAGGGGTAACACCGGGGAGCTGTTTTTT. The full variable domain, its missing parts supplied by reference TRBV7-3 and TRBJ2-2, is GAGVSQTPSNKVTEKGKYVELRCDPISGHTALYWYRQSLGQGPEFLIYFQGTGAADDSGLPNDRFFAVRPEGSVSTLKIQRTERGDSAVYLCASSQNRDRGNTGELFFGEGSRLTVL.

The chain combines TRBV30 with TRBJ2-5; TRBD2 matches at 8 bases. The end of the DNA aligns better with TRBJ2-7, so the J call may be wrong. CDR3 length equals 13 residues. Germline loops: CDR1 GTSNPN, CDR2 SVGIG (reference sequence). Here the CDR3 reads CAWAGGLGYEQYF. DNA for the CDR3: TGTGCCTGGGCGGGGGGCTTGGGCTACGAGCAGTACTTC.

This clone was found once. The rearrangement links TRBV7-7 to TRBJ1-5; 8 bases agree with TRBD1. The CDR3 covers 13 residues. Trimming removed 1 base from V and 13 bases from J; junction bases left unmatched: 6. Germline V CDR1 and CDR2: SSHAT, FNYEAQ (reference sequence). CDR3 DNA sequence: TGTGCCAGCAGCTTAGGGACAGGGTCTAAGCAGCATTTT. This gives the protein CASSLGTGSKQHF. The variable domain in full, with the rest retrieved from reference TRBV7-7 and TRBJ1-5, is GAGVSQSPRYKVTKRGQDVTLRCDPISSHATLYWYQQALGQGPEFLTYFNYEAQPDKSGLPSDRFSAERPEGSISTLTIQRTEQRDSAMYRCASSLGTGSKQHFGDGTRLSIL.

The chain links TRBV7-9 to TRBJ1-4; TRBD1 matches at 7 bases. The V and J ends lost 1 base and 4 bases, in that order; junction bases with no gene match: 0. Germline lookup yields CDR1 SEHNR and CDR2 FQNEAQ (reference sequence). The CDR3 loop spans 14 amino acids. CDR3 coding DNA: TGTGCCAGCAGCTTAGACAGGGGTAATGAAAAACTGTTTTTT. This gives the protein CASSLDRGNEKLFF.

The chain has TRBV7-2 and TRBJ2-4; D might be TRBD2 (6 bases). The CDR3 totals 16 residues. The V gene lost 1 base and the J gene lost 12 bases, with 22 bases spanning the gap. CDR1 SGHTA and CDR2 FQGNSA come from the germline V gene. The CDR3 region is CASSLVARTREHSQYF. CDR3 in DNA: TGTGCCAGCAGCTTAGTCGCCCGGACGCGGGAACACAGTCAGTACTTC. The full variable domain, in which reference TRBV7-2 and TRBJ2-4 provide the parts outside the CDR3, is GAGVSQSPSNKVTEKGKDVELRCDPISGHTALYWYRQSLGQGLEFLIYFQGNSAPDKSGLPSDRFSAERTGGSVSTLTIQRTQQEDSAVYLCASSLVARTREHSQYFGAGTRLSVL.

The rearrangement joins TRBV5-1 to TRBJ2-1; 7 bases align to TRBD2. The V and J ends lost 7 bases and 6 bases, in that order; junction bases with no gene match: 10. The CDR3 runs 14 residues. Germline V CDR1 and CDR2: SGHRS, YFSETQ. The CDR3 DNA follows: TGCGCCAGCTCCCTGGTGGCTAGCGGCAATGAGCAGTTCTTC. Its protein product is CASSLVASGNEQFF.

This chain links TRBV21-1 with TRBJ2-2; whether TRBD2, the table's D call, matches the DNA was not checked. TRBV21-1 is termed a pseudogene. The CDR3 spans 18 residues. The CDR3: CASSKASGTSGNTGELFF. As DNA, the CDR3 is TGTGCCAGCAGCAAAGCGTCCGGGACTAGCGGAAACACCGGGGAGCTGTTTTTT.

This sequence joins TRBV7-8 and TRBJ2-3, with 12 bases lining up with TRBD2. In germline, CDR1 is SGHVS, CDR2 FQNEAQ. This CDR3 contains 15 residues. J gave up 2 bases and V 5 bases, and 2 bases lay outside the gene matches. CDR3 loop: CASSRLAGDTDTQYF. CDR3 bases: TGTGCCAGCAGCCGACTAGCGGGGGACACAGATACGCAGTATTTT.

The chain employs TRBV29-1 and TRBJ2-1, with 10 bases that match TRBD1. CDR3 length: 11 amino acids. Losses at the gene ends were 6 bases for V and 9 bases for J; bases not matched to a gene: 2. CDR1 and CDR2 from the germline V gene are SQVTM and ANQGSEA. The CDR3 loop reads CSVGTGVEQFF. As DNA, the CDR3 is TGCAGCGTCGGGACAGGGGTTGAGCAGTTCTTC.

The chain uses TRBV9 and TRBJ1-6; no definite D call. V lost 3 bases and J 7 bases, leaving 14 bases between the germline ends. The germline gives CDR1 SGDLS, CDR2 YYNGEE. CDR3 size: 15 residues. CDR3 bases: TGTGCCAGCAGCGCGGCAGCGGGTGGGAATTCACCCCTCCACTTT. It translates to CASSAAAGGNSPLHF. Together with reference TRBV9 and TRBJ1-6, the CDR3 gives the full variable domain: DSGVTQTPKHLITATGQRVTLRCSPRSGDLSVYWYQQSLDQGLQFLIQYYNGEERAKGNILERFSAQQFPDLHSELNLSSLELGDSALYFCASSAAAGGNSPLHFGNGTRLTVT.

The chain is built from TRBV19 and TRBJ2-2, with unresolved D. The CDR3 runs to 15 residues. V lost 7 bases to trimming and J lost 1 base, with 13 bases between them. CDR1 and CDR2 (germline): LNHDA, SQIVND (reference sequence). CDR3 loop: CASTQIDKNTGELFF. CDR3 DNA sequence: TGTGCCAGTACCCAAATCGACAAGAACACCGGGGAGCTGTTTTTT.